The sample holds a few counts of the clone carrying this T cell receptor beta chain. Its antigen is unknown. The data were taken from a study of blood T cells in healthy people across ages. For the study at large: Template switching captured about one barcoded beta molecule per two T cells.

Germline loops: CDR1 KGHSH, CDR2 LQKENI. Trimming shortened V by 2 bases and J by 1 base, and 9 bases separated the two germline ends. CDR3 length: 14 amino acids. Findings and limits, study-wide: In older individuals, TCR beta diversity per million T cells was lower, falling roughly linearly with age.

Then a second PCR, running roughly 6 to 11 cycles, was carried out with a sample-barcoded 5' primer and a J-beta primer mix. With 12 random nucleotides, a template-switch adaptor tagged each individual cDNA molecule. TCRdb reanalysed the 5' RACE reads using MiXCR and keeps one entry per CDR3 protein. The data show hundreds of thousands of distinct CDR3 sequences, 20% to 25% seen once. Sample donors were healthy Caucasian individuals that came from Russia, aged 6 to 90. This receptor was taken from a man aged 65-85 years in good health. This rearrangement joins TRBV18 to TRBJ2-7, with D perhaps assigned TRBD1 or TRBD2 (5 bases each). The sample consisted of blood. The CDR3 is CASSPSGLSYEQYF. CDR3 coding DNA: TGTGCCAGCTCACCATCGGGGCTATCCTACGAGCAGTACTTC.